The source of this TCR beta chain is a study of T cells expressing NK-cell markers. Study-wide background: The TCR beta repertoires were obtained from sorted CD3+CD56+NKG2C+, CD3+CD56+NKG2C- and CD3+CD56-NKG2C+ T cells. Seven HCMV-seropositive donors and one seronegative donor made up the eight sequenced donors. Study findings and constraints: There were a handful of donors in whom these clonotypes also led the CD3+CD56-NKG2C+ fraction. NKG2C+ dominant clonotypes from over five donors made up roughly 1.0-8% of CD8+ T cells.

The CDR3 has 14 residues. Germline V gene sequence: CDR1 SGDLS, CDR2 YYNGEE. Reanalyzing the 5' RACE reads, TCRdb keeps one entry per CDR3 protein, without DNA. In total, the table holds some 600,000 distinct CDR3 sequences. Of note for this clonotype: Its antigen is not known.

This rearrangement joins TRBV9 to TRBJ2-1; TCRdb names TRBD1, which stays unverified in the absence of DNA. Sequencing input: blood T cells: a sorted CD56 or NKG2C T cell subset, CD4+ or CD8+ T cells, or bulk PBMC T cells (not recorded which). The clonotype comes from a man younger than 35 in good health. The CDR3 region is CASSARANYNEQFF.